These 17 T cell receptor beta chains share one sample of origin, sequenced in a study of cytomegalovirus exposure and HLA in healthy donors. Vbeta (60) and Jbeta (13) primers were used in the PCR. Sequenced by immunoSEQ multiplex PCR; TCRdb stores in-frame clones only, minus some. The repertoire holds around 130,000 clones, over 70% seen once, with approximately 1.5% in the top ten. The sample comprised PBMCs. The source of these receptors is a woman under 30 in good health and CMV-seronegative.

The chain joins TRBV10-2 to TRBJ2-7; D is perhaps TRBD2 (5 bases). V gave up 7 bases and J gave up 3 bases, with 7 bases separating them. The length of the CDR3 is 11 residues. Germline V gene data show CDR1 as WSHSY and CDR2 as SAAADI. The CDR3 DNA sequence: TGCGCCAGCACCGGGAACTACGAGCAGTACTTC. It specifies CASTGNYEQYF.

This clone has more than one count but fewer than ten. V is TRBV30 and J is TRBJ2-1; TRBD2 matches at 11 bases. The V gene's germline CDR1 is GTSNPN and CDR2 SVGIG (reference sequence). J lost 7 bases, V lost 2 bases, and 4 bases had no gene match. The CDR3 loop spans 14 amino acids. The CDR3 nucleotides are TGTGCCTGGAGTCCGGGACTAGCGGTGAATGAGCAGTTCTTC. Translating gives CAWSPGLAVNEQFF.

The chain recombines TRBV28 with TRBJ1-2; D might be TRBD1 (6 bases). Germline V lookup: CDR1 MDHEN, CDR2 SYDVKM. The CDR3 spans 13 residues. V lost 4 bases to trimming and J lost 8 bases, with 14 bases between them. The CDR3 here is CASSSRGMRGYTF. CDR3 bases: TGTGCCAGCAGTTCCAGGGGTATGAGAGGCTACACCTTC.

This clone was observed a handful of times. The chain carries TRBV5-4 and TRBJ1-2; maybe TRBD1 (5 bases). Trimming shortened V by 0 bases and J by 4 bases, and 19 bases separated the two germline ends. The germline V gene has CDR1 SGHNT and CDR2 YYREEE (reference sequence). The CDR3 loop spans 17 amino acids. The CDR3 reads CASSLGGSRGALYGYTF. The CDR3 coding sequence is TGTGCCAGCAGCTTGGGAGGCTCAAGGGGCGCTCTCTATGGCTACACCTTC.

This chain uses TRBV30 with TRBJ1-4, with TRBD1 matching over 11 bases. CDR3 size: 15 residues. Losses at the gene ends were 3 bases for V and 8 bases for J; bases not matched to a gene: 8. Germline V gene sequence: CDR1 GTSNPN, CDR2 SVGIG (reference sequence). CDR3 bases: TGTGCCTGGAGGGACAGGGGGCGCTTGGACGAAAAACTGTTTTTT. It yields the protein CAWRDRGRLDEKLFF.

The chain carries TRBV19 and TRBJ2-1; 10 positions match TRBD2. This CDR3 contains 14 residues. The V gene's germline CDR1 is LNHDA and CDR2 SQIVND (reference sequence). Trimming at V came to 6 bases and at J to 5 bases, leaving 4 bases not matched to a gene. CDR3 residues: CASRGLARNNEQFF. CDR3 in DNA: TGTGCCAGTAGGGGACTAGCGAGGAACAATGAGCAGTTCTTC.

The chain links TRBV6-1 to TRBJ1-2; a possible D gene is TRBD1 (6 bases). Trimming took off 3 bases at V and 8 bases at J, with 13 bases between the two ends. The CDR3 is made up of 13 amino acids. From germline, CDR1 is MNHNS and CDR2 SASEGT. DNA for the CDR3: TGTGCCAGCAGTGATCACAGGGTGGGGGGCTACACCTTC. Its translation is CASSDHRVGGYTF.

The gene calls are TRBV7-2 and TRBJ1-1; D possibly corresponds to TRBD1 (6 bases). Germline values: CDR1 SGHTA, CDR2 FQGNSA. The V and J ends lost 5 bases and 2 bases respectively, with 9 bases between them. This CDR3 contains 13 residues. Here the CDR3 reads CASSRTVNTEAFF. CDR3 in DNA: TGTGCCAGCAGCCGGACAGTTAACACTGAAGCTTTCTTT.

This clone has only one observation. The V gene is TRBV6-1, the J gene TRBJ1-1, with 7 bases matching TRBD1. With V trimmed by 4 bases and J by 1 base, 9 bases remained unmatched. CDR1 and CDR2 (germline): MNHNS, SASEGT. The CDR3 extends over 16 amino acids. CDR3 in amino acids: CASSASTGRWNTEAFF. The CDR3 DNA is TGTGCCAGCAGTGCGTCGACAGGGAGGTGGAACACTGAAGCTTTCTTT.

Only one count was recorded for this clone. CDR3 DNA sequence: TGCAGCGTTGGGGGGAGGATGAACACTGAAGCTTTCTTT. Amino acids: CSVGGRMNTEAFF. V gene TRBV29-1 combines with J gene TRBJ1-1; possibly TRBD1 for D (5 bases). The V end was cut by 4 bases, the J end by 0 bases, with 9 bases between. CDR1 and CDR2 (germline): SQVTM, ANQGSEA. The CDR3 spans 13 residues.

The CDR3 nucleotides are TGTGCCAGCAGCTTGGCCGACGGGAGGGTCGAGACCCAGTACTTC. Translated: CASSLADGRVETQYF. The V gene is TRBV5-4, the J gene TRBJ2-5; 8 bases are a match to TRBD2. V was pared by 0 bases and J by 5 bases, with 6 bases of the junction left unmatched. Germline CDR1 and CDR2: SGHNT and YYREEE (reference sequence). CDR3 size: 15 residues.

J is TRBJ2-7 and V is TRBV5-6; tentatively, D is TRBD2 (5 bases). CDR3 length: 15 amino acids. The V end was cut by 0 bases, the J end by 5 bases, with 15 bases between. Looked up from germline, CDR1 is SGHDT and CDR2 is YYEEEE. CDR3 coding DNA: TGTGCCAGCAGCTTGGCCGTGGGAGCCAGGAACGAGCAGTACTTC. It codes for CASSLAVGARNEQYF.

The rearrangement links TRBV6-6 to TRBJ1-2, with 10 bases matching TRBD1. J lost 6 bases, V lost 5 bases, and 6 bases had no gene match. CDR3 length: 14 amino acids. CDR1 and CDR2 (germline): MNHNY, SVGAGI (reference sequence). CDR3 nucleotides: TGTGCCAGCAGTCGACAGGGGGCGTCCGATGGCTACACCTTC. Protein product: CASSRQGASDGYTF.

The CDR3 region has the DNA TGTGCCAGCAGCCACCCCTTGGGTAGCGGGATGGAAGATACGCAGTATTTT. Its translation is CASSHPLGSGMEDTQYF. The chain uses TRBV14 and TRBJ2-3, with 8 bases fitting TRBD2. CDR3 length: 17 amino acids. The germline CDR1 and CDR2 sequences are SGHDN and FVKESK. The ends lost 3 bases at V and 5 bases at J; junction bases unmatched: 13.

The chain combines TRBV19 with TRBJ2-1; tentative D call: TRBD2 (6 bases). Trimming stripped 7 bases from V and 8 bases from J, with 15 bases between. The CDR3 length is 13 residues. CDR1 is LNHDA and CDR2 is SQIVND in the germline V gene (reference sequence). The CDR3 protein is CASTEGPLDEQFF. The CDR3 DNA reads as TGTGCCAGTACGGAGGGCCCCCTCGATGAGCAGTTCTTC.

In DNA, the CDR3 is TGTGCCAGCTCACCCGAAGGGGACACTGAAGCTTTCTTT. Its protein is CASSPEGDTEAFF. The chain combines TRBV18 with TRBJ1-1, with D possibly TRBD1 on 5 matching bases. Trimming removed 3 bases at V and 3 bases at J, with 8 bases between. From germline, CDR1 is KGHSH and CDR2 LQKENI. This CDR3 comprises 13 residues.

J is TRBJ2-2 and V is TRBV5-1, with D maybe TRBD2 (6 bases). The V gene's germline CDR1 is SGHRS and CDR2 YFSETQ. The CDR3 runs 16 residues. The V end lost 5 bases, the J end lost 1 base, and 15 bases lay between the germline ends. The CDR3: CASRPDGGMNTGELFF. CDR3 bases: TGCGCCAGCAGACCCGACGGCGGGATGAACACCGGGGAGCTGTTTTTT.